This record looks at one T cell receptor (beta chain) sequence and its context. The data originate from a study of blood T cell repertoires in COVID-19. Looking at the study overall: Sites across the United States, Italy and Spain contributed samples from acute and convalescent COVID-19. The cDNA or gDNA used as material had been derived from T cells, B-cell-depleted T cells, or PBMCs.

As handled by the study authors: Scientists estimated how many nucleated cells there were by amplifying reference gene primers. TCRdb's copy holds only in-frame clones and misses some; the assay was immunoSEQ multiplex PCR. That table furnishes V, J and clone size, whereas the DNA furnished D and trimming. The sample yields some 210,000 clones, roughly four fifths seen once. Germline lookup yields CDR1 SGHAT and CDR2 FQNNGV. After removal of 1 base from V and 0 bases from J, the junction contained 5 bases not matched to a gene. The CDR3 length is 17 residues. The sequence came from a woman aged 35 to 49 with acute or convalescent COVID-19. This rearrangement joins TRBV11-2 to TRBJ2-2, with TRBD1 matching 7 bases. The sample comprised peripheral blood. DNA for the CDR3: TGTGCCAGCAGCTTAGGGGGGACAGCAGCGAACACCGGGGAGCTGTTTTTT. Translated: CASSLGGTAANTGELFF.